Listed below are T cell receptor beta chains from one sample, sequenced in a study of CD8+CD57+ T cells in acquired aplastic anemia. TCRdb ran MiXCR on the reads and lists one entry per CDR3 protein. The sample contains about 160,000 distinct CDR3 sequences, around half of which appear only once. What was sequenced was sorted CD4+, CD8+, or CD8+CD57+ T cells (not recorded which) from PBMCs. Source of these receptors: a human donor with aplastic anemia. CDR3s include the opening cysteine and the closing phenylalanine or tryptophan. The D gene is left open where the match is weak. Only part of the rows carry a size: once, few, many, or a class if the clone is expanded.

size	D	length	V	J	DNA	CDR3
.	.	13	TRBV7-2	TRBJ2-2	TGTGCCAGCAGCCATAGAGGGGCCGGGGAGCTGTTTTTT	CASSHRGAGELFF
many	.	15	TRBV11-3	TRBJ2-2	TGTGCCAGCAGCTTAGAAGGGTCAGGCACCGGGGAGCTGTTTTTT	CASSLEGSGTGELFF
many	.	14	TRBV14	TRBJ1-2	TGTGCCAGCAGCCAAAGATCGGGGCTGGGCGGCTACACCTTC	CASSQRSGLGGYTF
.	TRBD1	16	TRBV28	TRBJ1-4	TGTGCCAGCAGTCAGCCCCCGGGACAGGCAGGGGAAAAACTGTTTTTT	CASSQPPGQAGEKLFF
.	.	12	TRBV20-1	TRBJ2-1	TGCAGTATTCTAGGACTATACAATGAGCAGTTCTTC	CSILGLYNEQFF
few	.	13	TRBV2	TRBJ2-1	TGTGCCAGCATAACCCAGGGGTTCGGTGAGCAGTTCTTC	CASITQGFGEQFF
many	TRBD1	16	TRBV20-1	TRBJ2-2	TGCAGTGCTGTAGCTCCCTTGGGACAGGGGGCCGGGGAGCTGTTTTTT	CSAVAPLGQGAGELFF
few	.	15	TRBV28	TRBJ2-5	TGTGCCAGCAGTCCTGCTTTCCGGGACATTGAGACCCAGTACTTC	CASSPAFRDIETQYF
many	.	13	TRBV20-1	TRBJ2-5	TGCAGTGCTAGAGATCCAAGGGTAGAGACCCAGTACTTC	CSARDPRVETQYF
few	.	13	TRBV27	TRBJ1-3	TGTGCCAGCAGCACCTGGGCGGAAAACACCATATATTTT	CASSTWAENTIYF
.	.	15	TRBV11-2	TRBJ2-2	TGTGCCAGCAGCCCAGGGACCGGGAGCACCGGGGAGCTGTTTTTT	CASSPGTGSTGELFF
many	.	17	TRBV24-1	TRBJ2-3	TGTGCCACCAGTGATTTATTCCGGACAGATGGAACAGATACGCAGTATTTT	CATSDLFRTDGTDTQYF
.	.	15	TRBV27	TRBJ2-1	TGTGCCAGCACCAGAGAACGGCAGGGGTACAATGAGCAGTTCTTC	CASTRERQGYNEQFF
.	TRBD2	19	TRBV5-1	TRBJ2-2	TGCGCCAGCAGCTTTTCTGCCCAGGGTGCTAGCGGAGGCGCCGGGGAGCTGTTTTTT	CASSFSAQGASGGAGELFF
.	TRBD2	16	TRBV24-1	TRBJ2-3	TGTGCCACCAGTGATCCGGGACTAGCGGGAGTGGATACGCAGTATTTT	CATSDPGLAGVDTQYF
many	TRBD1	14	TRBV20-1	TRBJ1-1	TGCAGTGCATCCGGACAGGGGAAAGCGACTGAAGCTTTCTTT	CSASGQGKATEAFF
.	.	14	TRBV20-1	TRBJ2-3	TGCAGTGCTAGAGGGGGCCCGACCACAGATACGCAGTATTTT	CSARGGPTTDTQYF
.	TRBD1	15	TRBV6-4	TRBJ2-7	TGTGCCAGCAGCCCCCAGACAGGGCCGAACTACGAGCAGTACTTC	CASSPQTGPNYEQYF
.	.	14	TRBV19	TRBJ2-1	TGTGCCAGTAGGGGGGCAGGGACCTACAATGAGCAGTTCTTC	CASRGAGTYNEQFF
few	.	13	TRBV7-9	TRBJ2-1	TGTGCCAGCAGCTTACCTGGAGGTAATGAGCAGTTCTTC	CASSLPGGNEQFF
many	.	19	TRBV7-4	TRBJ1-6	TGTGCCAGCAGCCACAAGTTCTTCAGGACAGAAGGGATGATCTCACCCCTCCACTTT	CASSHKFFRTEGMISPLHF
many	.	15	TRBV12-3/TRBV12-4	TRBJ1-1	TGTGCCAGCAGTCCACCTTCAGGGGTGAACACTGAAGCTTTCTTT	CASSPPSGVNTEAFF
.	TRBD2	17	TRBV20-1	TRBJ2-3	TGCAGTGTCGGCGGGACTAGCGGGAGTATTACGACAGATACGCAGTATTTT	CSVGGTSGSITTDTQYF
.	.	12	TRBV10-3	TRBJ2-7	TGTGCCATCGGCGGGGGCTACTACGAGCAGTACTTC	CAIGGGYYEQYF
.	TRBD1	16	TRBV5-5	TRBJ2-5	TGTGCCAGCAGCTTAGTTGGGACAGGGGGCCTAGAGACCCAGTACTTC	CASSLVGTGGLETQYF
few	TRBD1	14	TRBV28	TRBJ2-5	TGTGCCAGCAGTCTACAGGGGGTACAAGAGACCCAGTACTTC	CASSLQGVQETQYF
many	TRBD1	15	TRBV5-1	TRBJ2-7	TGCGCCAGCAGCGCGGGACAGGTGAGATCCTACGAGCAGTACTTC	CASSAGQVRSYEQYF
many	TRBD1	14	TRBV12-5	TRBJ1-1	TGTGCTATATCGGGACAGGGATTAGGCACTGAAGCTTTCTTT	CAISGQGLGTEAFF
many	TRBD2	15	TRBV5-1	TRBJ2-3	TGCGCCAGCAGCTATCTTAGCGGGAGCACAGATACGCAGTATTTT	CASSYLSGSTDTQYF
.	TRBD1	15	TRBV12-5	TRBJ2-7	TGTGCTAGTGGTTTGATGGACAGGGGCTACAACGAGCAGTACTTC	CASGLMDRGYNEQYF
.	TRBD1	16	TRBV14	TRBJ2-7	TGTGCCAGCAACCTAGATGGACAGGGGCTTTCCTACGAGCAGTACTTC	CASNLDGQGLSYEQYF
.	.	12	TRBV29-1	TRBJ2-1	TGCAGCGTAGCCTCTAGTCTTAATGAGCAGTTCTTC	CSVASSLNEQFF
.	.	14	TRBV10-3	TRBJ1-2	TGTGCCACCGCGACAGCCGGGGGTATCTATGGCTACACCTTC	CATATAGGIYGYTF
.	.	12	TRBV20-1	TRBJ2-7	TGCAGTGCTAGGGACGACTCCTACGAGCAGTACTTC	CSARDDSYEQYF
.	TRBD2	15	TRBV19	TRBJ2-7	TGTGCCAGTAGTGGCCGGGGAGCGGGAACCCACGAGCAGTACTTC	CASSGRGAGTHEQYF
few	TRBD2	14	TRBV19	TRBJ2-7	TGTGCCAGTAGTGTAGCGGGAGGACCCTACGAGCAGTACTTC	CASSVAGGPYEQYF
.	.	15	TRBV6-1	TRBJ2-3	TGTGCCAGCAGTGAAGCTAGCGGTTCCACAGATACGCAGTATTTT	CASSEASGSTDTQYF
few	.	13	TRBV5-1	TRBJ2-1	TGCGCCAGCAGCTTCCCGGAGCTCAATGAGCAGTTCTTC	CASSFPELNEQFF
few	TRBD2	16	TRBV11-2	TRBJ2-1	TGTGCCAGCAGCTCTCGGACTAGCGGGATATACAATGAGCAGTTCTTC	CASSSRTSGIYNEQFF
.	.	13	TRBV6-5	TRBJ1-1	TGTGCCAGCAGTTACTCGAAGGGCACTGAAGCTTTCTTT	CASSYSKGTEAFF